Listed here are 3 T cell receptor beta chains from one sample, sequenced in a study of shared clonotypes between healthy human individuals. Selected positively for CCR7 and CD45RO-negative, naive CD8 cells excluded terminally differentiated effector memory CD45RA+ cells. The assay was immunoSEQ multiplex PCR, and TCRdb's table has in-frame clones only and misses some. The sample holds around 2.1 million clones; under 95% are singletons and the top ten take about 1.8%. Source material: naive CD8+ T cells from PBMCs. The receptors originated from a man aged 18 to 29 in good health. Some clones in this sample may be carry-over from other donors' samples.

The J gene is TRBJ1-2, the V gene TRBV19, with 9 bases aligning to TRBD1. The CDR3 spans 16 residues. The germline CDR1 and CDR2 sequences are LNHDA and SQIVND (reference sequence). V shed 5 bases, J shed 1 base, and the junction held 8 bases outside the gene matches. This chain's CDR3 is CASSGPDRGRNYGYTF. Written as DNA, the CDR3 is TGTGCCAGTAGTGGACCGGACAGGGGACGTAACTATGGCTACACCTTC. Based on the CDR3 plus reference TRBV19 and TRBJ1-2, the full variable domain is DGGITQSPKYLFRKEGQNVTLSCEQNLNHDAMYWYRQDPGQGLRLIYYSQIVNDFQKGDIAEGYSVSREKKESFPLTVTSAQKNPTAFYLCASSGPDRGRNYGYTFGSGTRLTVV.

The DNA of the CDR3 is TGTGCCAGCAGCGTAGGGCGGGCAGGGGTGCATACGCAGTATTTT. This codes for CASSVGRAGVHTQYF. The V call is TRBV9, the J call TRBJ2-3, with a tentative D call TRBD1 (6 bases). V was shortened by 0 bases and J by 7 bases, with 15 bases between the two germline ends. This CDR3 has 15 amino acids. Germline loops: CDR1 SGDLS, CDR2 YYNGEE.

V usage is TRBV29-1 and J usage is TRBJ1-2; the match to TRBD1 covers 11 bases. With 5 bases clipped from V and 4 bases from J, the junction kept 6 bases outside the gene matches. The CDR3 covers 14 residues. Germline V gene lookup returns CDR1 SQVTM and CDR2 ANQGSEA. CDR3 sequence: CSVKGQGAPYGYTF. The CDR3 DNA follows: TGCAGCGTTAAAGGACAGGGGGCACCCTATGGCTACACCTTC. Variable domain in full (rest from reference TRBV29-1 and TRBJ1-2): SAVISQKPSRDICQRGTSLTIQCQVDSQVTMMFWYRQQPGQSLTLIATANQGSEATYESGFVIDKFPISRPNLTFSTLTVSNMSPEDSSIYLCSVKGQGAPYGYTFGSGTRLTVV.